Listed here is a single TCR beta chain. The study sampled blood at baseline, cycle 4 day 1, and cycle 7 day 1. V lost 0 bases, J lost 6 bases, and 14 bases lay in between. The CDR3 contains 15 residues. The germline CDR1 and CDR2 sequences are MNHEY and SVGAGI. This sample was included in a study of OX40 agonist ivuxolimab in advanced cancers. Using immunoSEQ multiplex PCR, the repertoire was profiled, and TCRdb retains in-frame clones only, with some absent. The repertoire holds about 72,000 clones, with roughly 80% as singletons. This clonotype was obtained from an adult with an advanced solid tumor such as melanoma, head and neck, liver or kidney cancer. The sequenced sample was CD4+ or CD8+ T cells sorted from blood, obtained in a trial of the OX40 agonist ivuxolimab. The chain is built from TRBV6-5 and TRBJ1-1; D is ambiguous. The CDR3 coding sequence is TGTGCCAGCAGTTACTCATCAGTGGGGTTAGCTGAAGCTTTCTTT. Its translation is CASSYSSVGLAEAFF.